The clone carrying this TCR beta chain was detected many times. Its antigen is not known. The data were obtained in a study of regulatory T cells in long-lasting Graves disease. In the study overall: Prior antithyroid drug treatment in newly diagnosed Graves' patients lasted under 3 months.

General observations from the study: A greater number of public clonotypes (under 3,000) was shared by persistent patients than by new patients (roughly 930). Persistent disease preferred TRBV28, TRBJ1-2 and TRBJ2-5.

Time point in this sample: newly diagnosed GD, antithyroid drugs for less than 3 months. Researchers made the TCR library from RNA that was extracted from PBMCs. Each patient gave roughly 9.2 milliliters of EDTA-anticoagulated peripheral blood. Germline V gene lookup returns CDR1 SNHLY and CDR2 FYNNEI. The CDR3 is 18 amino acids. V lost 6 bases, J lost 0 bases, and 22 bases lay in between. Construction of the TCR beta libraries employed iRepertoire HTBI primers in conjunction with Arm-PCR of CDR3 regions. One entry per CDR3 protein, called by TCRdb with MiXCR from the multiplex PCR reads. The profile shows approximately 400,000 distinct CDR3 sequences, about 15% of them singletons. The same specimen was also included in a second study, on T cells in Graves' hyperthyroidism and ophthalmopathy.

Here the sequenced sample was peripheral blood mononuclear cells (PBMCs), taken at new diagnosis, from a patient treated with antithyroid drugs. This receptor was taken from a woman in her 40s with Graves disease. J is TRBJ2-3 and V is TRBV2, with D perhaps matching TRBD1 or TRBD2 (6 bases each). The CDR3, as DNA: TGTGCCAGCAGAGACGCCGGGGGCACTTGGGGTAGCACAGATACGCAGTATTTT. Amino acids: CASRDAGGTWGSTDTQYF.